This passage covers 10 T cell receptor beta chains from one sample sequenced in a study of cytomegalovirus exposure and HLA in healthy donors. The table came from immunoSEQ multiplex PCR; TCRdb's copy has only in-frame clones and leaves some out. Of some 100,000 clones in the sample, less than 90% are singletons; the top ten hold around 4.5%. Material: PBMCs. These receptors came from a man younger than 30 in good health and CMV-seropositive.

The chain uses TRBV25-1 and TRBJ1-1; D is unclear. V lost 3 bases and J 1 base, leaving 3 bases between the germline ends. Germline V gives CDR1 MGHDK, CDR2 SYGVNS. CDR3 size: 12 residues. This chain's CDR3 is CASSDWNTEAFF. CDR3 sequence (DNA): TGTGCCAGCAGTGACTGGAACACTGAAGCTTTCTTT.

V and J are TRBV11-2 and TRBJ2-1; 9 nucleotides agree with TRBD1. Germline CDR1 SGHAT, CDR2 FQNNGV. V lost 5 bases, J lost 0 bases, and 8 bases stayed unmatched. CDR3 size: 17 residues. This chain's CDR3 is CASSHIGQGSSYNEQFF. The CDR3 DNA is TGTGCCAGCAGCCACATCGGACAGGGGAGCTCCTACAATGAGCAGTTCTTC.

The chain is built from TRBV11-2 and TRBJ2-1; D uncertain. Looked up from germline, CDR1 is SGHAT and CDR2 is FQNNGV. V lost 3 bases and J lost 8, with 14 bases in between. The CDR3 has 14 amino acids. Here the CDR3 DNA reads TGTGCCAGCAGCTTGGTGAGTGTACGGGATGAGCAGTTCTTC. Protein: CASSLVSVRDEQFF.

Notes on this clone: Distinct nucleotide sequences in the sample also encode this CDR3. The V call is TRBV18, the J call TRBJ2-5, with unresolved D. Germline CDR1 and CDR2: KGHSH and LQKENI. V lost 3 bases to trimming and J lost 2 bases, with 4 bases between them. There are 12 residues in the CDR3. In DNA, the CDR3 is TGTGCCAGCTCACCGCGGCAAGAGACCCAGTACTTC. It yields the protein CASSPRQETQYF.

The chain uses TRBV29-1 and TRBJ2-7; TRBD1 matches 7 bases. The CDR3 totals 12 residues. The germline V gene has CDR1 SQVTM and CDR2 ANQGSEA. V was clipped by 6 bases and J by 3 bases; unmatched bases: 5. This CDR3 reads CSVRDSYYEQYF. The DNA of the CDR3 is TGCAGCGTCCGGGACAGTTACTACGAGCAGTACTTC.

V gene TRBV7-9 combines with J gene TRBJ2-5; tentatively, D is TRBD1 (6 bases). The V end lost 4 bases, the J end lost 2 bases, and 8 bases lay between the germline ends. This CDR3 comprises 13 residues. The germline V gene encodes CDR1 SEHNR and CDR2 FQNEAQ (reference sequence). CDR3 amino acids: CASSSDRQETQYF. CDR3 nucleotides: TGTGCCAGCAGCTCCGACAGGCAAGAGACCCAGTACTTC.

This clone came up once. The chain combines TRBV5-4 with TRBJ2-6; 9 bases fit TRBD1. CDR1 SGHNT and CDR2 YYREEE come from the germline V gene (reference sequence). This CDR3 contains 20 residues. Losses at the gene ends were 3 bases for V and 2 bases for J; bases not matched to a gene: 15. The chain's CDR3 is CASSSPLVGTGTTGANVLTF. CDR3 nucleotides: TGTGCCAGCAGCTCCCCCCTTGTGGGGACAGGGACAACTGGGGCCAACGTCCTGACTTTC.

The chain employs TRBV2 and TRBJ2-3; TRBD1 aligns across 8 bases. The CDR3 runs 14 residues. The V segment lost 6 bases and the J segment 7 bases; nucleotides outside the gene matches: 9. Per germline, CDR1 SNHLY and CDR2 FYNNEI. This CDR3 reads CASSADRALYTQYF. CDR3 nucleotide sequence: TGTGCCAGCAGCGCGGACAGGGCATTATATACGCAGTATTTT. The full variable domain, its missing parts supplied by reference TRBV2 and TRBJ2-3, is EPEVTQTPSHQVTQMGQEVILRCVPISNHLYFYWYRQILGQKVEFLVSFYNNEISEKSEIFDDQFSVERPDGSNFTLKIRSTKLEDSAMYFCASSADRALYTQYFGPGTRLTVL.

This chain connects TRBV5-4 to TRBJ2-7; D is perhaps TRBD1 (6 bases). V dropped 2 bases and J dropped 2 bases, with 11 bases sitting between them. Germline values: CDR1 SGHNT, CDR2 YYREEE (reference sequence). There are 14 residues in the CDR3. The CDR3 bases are TGTGCCAGCAGCTTAATGGGGGCGCCCTACGAGCAGTACTTC. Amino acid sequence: CASSLMGAPYEQYF. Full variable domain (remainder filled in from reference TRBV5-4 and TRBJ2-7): ETGVTQSPTHLIKTRGQQVTLRCSSQSGHNTVSWYQQALGQGPQFIFQYYREEENGRGNFPPRFSGLQFPNYSSELNVNALELDDSALYLCASSLMGAPYEQYFGPGTRLTVT.

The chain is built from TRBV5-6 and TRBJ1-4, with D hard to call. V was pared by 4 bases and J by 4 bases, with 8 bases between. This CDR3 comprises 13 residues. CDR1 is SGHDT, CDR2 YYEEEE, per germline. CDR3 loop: CASSPRGNEKLFF. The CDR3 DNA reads TGTGCCAGCAGCCCCCGGGGTAATGAAAAACTGTTTTTT.